This T cell receptor (beta chain) was recovered during a study of blood T cell repertoires in COVID-19 (dated by TCRdb to the early 2020s). Looking at the study overall: Samples covering the acute and convalescent phases of COVID-19 were provided by collaborators in the United States, Italy and Spain. A de-identified subject ID, COVID-19 status, age in years and sex were almost always included in the sample metadata. Deeply sampled blood TCRbeta repertoires from subjects exposed to, actively infected with, or recovered from COVID-19 were included in the dataset. The repertoires were made available in a free public database intended to serve as a resource for research on the immune response to SARS-CoV-2. The prospective study material was composed of cDNA or gDNA derived from T cells, B-cell-depleted T cells, or PBMCs. The samples were drawn from two sources: the first 160 participants of the ongoing ImmuneRACE study, and over 950 subjects contributed by 6 global collaborators. Where available, HLA class I and class II types were obtained from metadata supplied by the sample provider rather than from assay-based typing.

The paper's findings and limits, for the study overall: Clinical and demographic metadata were provided uncurated, with the amount varying by source and participant.

A word on this clone: Its antigen has not been determined. No base quality values were provided; no much bigger clone lies one nucleotide off.

The immunoSEQ Assay, a bias-controlled multiplex PCR, was used to amplify TCRbeta CDR3 regions from genomic DNA. For the original study's pipeline: The number of nucleated cells in each sample was estimated from the amplification of reference gene primers within the assay. To quantify the absolute abundance of each unique TCRbeta CDR3 rearrangement, sequence reads were collapsed and filtered. For each sample, productive Simpson clonality was calculated as the square root of Simpson's diversity index across productive rearrangements. TCRdb mirrors the immuneACCESS table, restricted to in-frame sequences. Some clones are absent from its copies; in checked studies, under half trace to an unresolved V gene, and the reason for the others is unknown. V and J calls and clone size come straight from that table; D and trimming were deduced from the DNA. This sample comprises approximately 200,000 clones, about 84% of them detected only once. Of the sample, around 5.2% is held by the ten largest clones.

Trimming takes 1 base off V and 5 bases off J; junction bases not matched to a gene: 10. Reading from cysteine to phenylalanine, the CDR3 counts 17 amino acids. Just CDR3 DNA is preserved here, 51 bases in frame from base 1. For CDR1 and CDR2, the germline V gene (reference sequence) lists LGHDT and YNNKEL. Collaborating institutions collected whole blood in K2EDTA tubes following their own protocols. For TCRbeta analysis, collaborator samples were shipped as frozen whole blood, as isolated PBMCs, or as DNA extracted from either sample type. The specimen sequenced was peripheral blood. This sequence was found in a woman between 25 and 40 years old with acute or convalescent COVID-19. The sequence joins TRBV3-1 (or the pseudogene TRBV3-2) to TRBJ2-3; TRBD2 fits 9 bases in the junction. For the CDR3, the sequence is CASSQGIAGAPEDTQYF. The DNA reads TGTGCCAGCAGCCAAGGCATAGCGGGGGCCCCAGAAGATACGCAGTATTTT.